This T cell receptor (beta chain) was captured in a study of T-cell reconstitution after alpha-beta-depleted transplantation in children. Findings and limits, study-wide: Several hundred expanded graft clones reportedly were the source of alpha-beta T cells about two months after transplant.

The length of the CDR3 is 16 residues. Unmatched junction bases numbered 3, after V lost 5 bases and J lost 0 bases. CDR1 and CDR2 (germline): SGHDN, FVKESK. This clonotype was counted ten times or more. Its cognate antigen is unknown. Researchers prepared the TCRbeta library using unique molecular identifiers, the study reports. TCRdb re-derived calls from the PCR reads in MiXCR, one entry per CDR3 protein. The data show 330,000 or so distinct CDR3 sequences, with over 9.5% seen just once and just under 7.5% held by the top ten. This chain links TRBV14 with TRBJ2-1; TRBD1 aligns across 11 bases. The sequence was obtained from a boy younger than two with acute myeloid leukemia, due to receive a stem cell transplant. The sequences come from PBMCs, collected before TCRalphabeta/CD19-depleted stem cell transplant. CDR3 DNA sequence: TGTGCCAGCAGCGACGGGACAGGGGGCTCCTACAATGAGCAGTTCTTC. Protein: CASSDGTGGSYNEQFF. Based on the CDR3 plus reference TRBV14 and TRBJ2-1, the full variable domain is EAGVTQFPSHSVIEKGQTVTLRCDPISGHDNLYWYRRVMGKEIKFLLHFVKESKQDESGMPNNRFLAERTGGTYSTLKVQPAELEDSGVYFCASSDGTGGSYNEQFFGPGTRLTVL.